This T cell receptor (beta chain) was sequenced in a study of response to subunit inactivated influenza vaccine. This clonotype was detected ten times or more. TCRdb reanalysed the RT-PCR reads using MiXCR and keeps one entry per CDR3 protein. The sample lists 700,000 to 800,000 distinct CDR3 sequences, roughly 18% seen once, with 11% in the top ten. Trimming removed 4 bases at V and 6 bases at J, with 13 bases between. Germline V gene data show CDR1 as KGHDR and CDR2 as SFDVKD. This CDR3 has 14 residues. This material consisted of PBMCs from blood, taken more than 4 days after vaccination. The chain combines TRBV24-1 with TRBJ2-3; D not certain. The TCR comes from a man between 50 and 59 years old who received an inactivated influenza vaccine. CDR3 DNA: TGTGCCACCAGTGACCAAACGACGGAGGATACGCAGTATTTT. Its protein is CATSDQTTEDTQYF.